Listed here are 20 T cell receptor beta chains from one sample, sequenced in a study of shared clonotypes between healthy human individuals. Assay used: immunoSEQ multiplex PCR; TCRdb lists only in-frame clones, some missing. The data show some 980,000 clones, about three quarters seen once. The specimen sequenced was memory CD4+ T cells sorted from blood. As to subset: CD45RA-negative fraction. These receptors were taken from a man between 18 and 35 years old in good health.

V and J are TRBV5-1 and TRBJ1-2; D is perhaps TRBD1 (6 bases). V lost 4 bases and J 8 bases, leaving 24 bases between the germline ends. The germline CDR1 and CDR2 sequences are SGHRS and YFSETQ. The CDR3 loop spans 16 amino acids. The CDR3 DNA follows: TGCGCCAGCAGCGTCACCGGCGGACAGCTCCCTGGAGGCTACACCTTC. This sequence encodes CASSVTGGQLPGGYTF.

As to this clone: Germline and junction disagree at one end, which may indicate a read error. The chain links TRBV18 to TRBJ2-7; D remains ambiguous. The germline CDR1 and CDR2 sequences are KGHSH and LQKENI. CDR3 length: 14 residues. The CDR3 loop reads CASSPYGPPYVQYF. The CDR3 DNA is TGTGCCAGCTCACCTTATGGGCCTCCCTACGTGCAGTACTTC.

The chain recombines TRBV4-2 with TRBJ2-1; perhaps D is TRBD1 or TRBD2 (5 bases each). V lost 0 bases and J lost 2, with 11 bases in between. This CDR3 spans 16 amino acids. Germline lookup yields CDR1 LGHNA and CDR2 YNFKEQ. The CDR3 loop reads CASSQDRGGTYNEQFF. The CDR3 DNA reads TGTGCCAGCAGCCAAGATCGGGGCGGTACCTACAATGAGCAGTTCTTC.

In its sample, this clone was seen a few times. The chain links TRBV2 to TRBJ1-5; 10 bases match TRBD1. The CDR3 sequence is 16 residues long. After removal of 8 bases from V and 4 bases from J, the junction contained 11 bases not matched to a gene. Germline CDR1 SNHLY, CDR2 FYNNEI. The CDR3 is CASGLGTGDGNQPQHF. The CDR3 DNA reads TGTGCCAGCGGTCTAGGGACAGGGGATGGAAATCAGCCCCAGCATTTT.

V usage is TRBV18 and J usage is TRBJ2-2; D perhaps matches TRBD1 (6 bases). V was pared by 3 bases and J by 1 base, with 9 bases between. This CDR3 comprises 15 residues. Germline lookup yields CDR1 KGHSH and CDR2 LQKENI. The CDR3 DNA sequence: TGTGCCAGCTCACCCCCGACAGGGAACACCGGGGAGCTGTTTTTT. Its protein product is CASSPPTGNTGELFF.

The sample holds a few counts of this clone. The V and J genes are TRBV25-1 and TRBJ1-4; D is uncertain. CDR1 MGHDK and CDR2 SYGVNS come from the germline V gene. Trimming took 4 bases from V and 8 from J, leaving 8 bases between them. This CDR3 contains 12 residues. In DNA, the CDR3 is TGTGCCAGCAGTGCGGCGTACGAAAAACTGTTTTTT. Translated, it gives CASSAAYEKLFF. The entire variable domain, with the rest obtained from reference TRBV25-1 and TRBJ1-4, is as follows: EADIYQTPRYLVIGTGKKITLECSQTMGHDKMYWYQQDPGMELHLIHYSYGVNSTEKGDLSSESTVSRIRTEHFPLTLESARPSHTSQYLCASSAAYEKLFFGSGTQLSVL.

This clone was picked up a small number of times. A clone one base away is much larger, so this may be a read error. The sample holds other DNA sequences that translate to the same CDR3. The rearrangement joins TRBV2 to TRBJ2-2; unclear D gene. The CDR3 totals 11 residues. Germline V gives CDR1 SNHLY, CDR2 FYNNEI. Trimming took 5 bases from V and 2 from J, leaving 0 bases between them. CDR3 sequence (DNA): TGTGCCAGCAGTAACACCGGGGAGCTGTTTTTT. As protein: CASSNTGELFF.

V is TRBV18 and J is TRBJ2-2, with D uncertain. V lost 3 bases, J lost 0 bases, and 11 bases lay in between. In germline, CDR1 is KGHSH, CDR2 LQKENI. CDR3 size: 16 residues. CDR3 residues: CASSPSLNANTGELFF. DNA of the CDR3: TGTGCCAGCTCACCTTCTCTTAACGCGAACACCGGGGAGCTGTTTTTT.

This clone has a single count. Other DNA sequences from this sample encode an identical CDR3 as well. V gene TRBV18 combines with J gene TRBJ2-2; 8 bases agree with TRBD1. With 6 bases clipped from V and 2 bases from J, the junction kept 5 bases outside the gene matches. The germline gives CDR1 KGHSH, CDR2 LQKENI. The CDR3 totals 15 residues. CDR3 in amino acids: CASSPGQGNTGELFF. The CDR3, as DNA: TGTGCCAGCTCGCCCGGACAGGGAAACACCGGGGAGCTGTTTTTT.

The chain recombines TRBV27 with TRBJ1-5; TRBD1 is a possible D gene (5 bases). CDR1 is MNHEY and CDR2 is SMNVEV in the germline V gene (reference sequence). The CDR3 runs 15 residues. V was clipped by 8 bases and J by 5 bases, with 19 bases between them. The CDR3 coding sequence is TGTGCCAGCGCCCCTTTTCTGACAGCCGATCAGCCCCAGCATTTT. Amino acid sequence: CASAPFLTADQPQHF.

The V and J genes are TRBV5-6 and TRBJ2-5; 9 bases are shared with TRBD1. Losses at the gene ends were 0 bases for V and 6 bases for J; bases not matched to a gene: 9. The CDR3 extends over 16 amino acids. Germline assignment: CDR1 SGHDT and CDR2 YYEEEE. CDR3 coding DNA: TGTGCCAGCAGCTTGGTGTGGGACAGGGATGGGAAGACCCAGTACTTC. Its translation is CASSLVWDRDGKTQYF.

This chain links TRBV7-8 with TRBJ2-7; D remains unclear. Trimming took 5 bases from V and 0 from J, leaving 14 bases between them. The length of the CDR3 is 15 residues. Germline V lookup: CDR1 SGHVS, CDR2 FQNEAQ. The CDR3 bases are TGTGCCAGCAGCACCGAGGAAGGGTTCTCCTACGAGCAGTACTTC. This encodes CASSTEEGFSYEQYF.

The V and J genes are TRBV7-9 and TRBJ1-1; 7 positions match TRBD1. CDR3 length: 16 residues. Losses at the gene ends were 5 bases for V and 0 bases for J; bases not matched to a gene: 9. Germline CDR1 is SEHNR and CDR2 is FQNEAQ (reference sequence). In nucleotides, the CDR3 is TGTGCCAGCAGCAGAGGGACAGATGCGGTGAACACTGAAGCTTTCTTT. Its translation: CASSRGTDAVNTEAFF.

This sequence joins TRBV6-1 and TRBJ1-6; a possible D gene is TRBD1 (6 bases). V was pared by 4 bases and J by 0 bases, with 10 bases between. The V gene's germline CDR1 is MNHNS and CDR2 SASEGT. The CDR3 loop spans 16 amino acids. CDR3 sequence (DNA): TGTGCCAGCAGTGTTACAGGGAGCTCCTATAATTCACCCCTCCACTTT. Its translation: CASSVTGSSYNSPLHF.

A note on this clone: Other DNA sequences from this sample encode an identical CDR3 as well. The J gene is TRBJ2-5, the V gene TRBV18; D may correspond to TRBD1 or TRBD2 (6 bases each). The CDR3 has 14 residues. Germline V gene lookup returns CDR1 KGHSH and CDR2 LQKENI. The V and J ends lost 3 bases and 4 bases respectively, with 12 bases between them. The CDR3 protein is CASSPTQGGETQYF. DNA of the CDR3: TGTGCCAGCTCACCTACACAGGGAGGAGAGACCCAGTACTTC.

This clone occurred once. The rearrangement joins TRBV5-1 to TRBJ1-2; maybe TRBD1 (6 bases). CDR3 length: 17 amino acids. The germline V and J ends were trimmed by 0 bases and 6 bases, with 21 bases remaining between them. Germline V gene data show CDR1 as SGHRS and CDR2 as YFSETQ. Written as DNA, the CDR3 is TGCGCCAGCAGCTTGGGCCGGGACGCCGCCCGGGGGCATGGCTACACCTTC. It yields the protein CASSLGRDAARGHGYTF.

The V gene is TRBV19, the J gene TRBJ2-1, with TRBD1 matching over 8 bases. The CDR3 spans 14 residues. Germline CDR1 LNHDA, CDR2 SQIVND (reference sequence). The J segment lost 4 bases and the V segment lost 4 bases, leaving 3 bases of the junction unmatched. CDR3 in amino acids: CASSSRDRYNEQFF. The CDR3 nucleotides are TGTGCCAGTAGTAGCCGGGACAGGTACAATGAGCAGTTCTTC. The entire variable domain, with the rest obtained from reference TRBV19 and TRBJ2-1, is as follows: DGGITQSPKYLFRKEGQNVTLSCEQNLNHDAMYWYRQDPGQGLRLIYYSQIVNDFQKGDIAEGYSVSREKKESFPLTVTSAQKNPTAFYLCASSSRDRYNEQFFGPGTRLTVL.

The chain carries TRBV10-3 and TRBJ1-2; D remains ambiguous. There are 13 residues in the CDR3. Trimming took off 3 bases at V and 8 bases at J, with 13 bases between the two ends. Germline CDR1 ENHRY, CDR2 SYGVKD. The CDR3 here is CAISDGARVGYTF. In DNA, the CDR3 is TGTGCCATCAGTGATGGCGCCCGGGTAGGCTACACCTTC.

The CDR3 nucleotides are TGTGCCAGCAGCTTAGATCGCCGGGTCGGGAGTGTAAACGAGCAGTACTTC. This codes for CASSLDRRVGSVNEQYF. This chain connects TRBV7-2 to TRBJ2-7, with a weak D call TRBD2 (6 bases). The V end lost 1 base, the J end lost 5 bases, and 21 bases lay between the germline ends. Germline values: CDR1 SGHTA, CDR2 FQGNSA. The CDR3 covers 17 residues.

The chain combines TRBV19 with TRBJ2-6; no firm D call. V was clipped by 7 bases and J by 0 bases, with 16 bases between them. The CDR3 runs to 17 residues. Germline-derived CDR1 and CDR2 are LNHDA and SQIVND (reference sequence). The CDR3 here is CASNPTRAVSGANVLTF. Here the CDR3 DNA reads TGTGCCAGTAACCCAACAAGGGCAGTCTCTGGGGCCAACGTCCTGACTTTC.